The T cell receptor (beta chain) under discussion was sequenced for a study of CD8+ T cells in alopecia areata (dated by TCRdb to 2017 to 2018). Regarding the study in general: Treated patients were enrolled in an open-label pilot trial of oral tofacitinib, 5 to 10 mg twice daily, for moderate-to-severe alopecia areata. Patients stayed on tofacitinib for 6 to 18 months and then had 6 months of follow-up off drug so that delayed response and recurrence could be assessed. In both human patients and the C3H/HeJ mouse model, the study applied high-throughput TCRbeta sequencing to look at T cell clonal expansion in alopecia areata. RNA came from the PAXgene miRNA kit for fixed scalp, the miRNeasy kit for PBMCs, and the RNeasy kit for mouse skin. TCRbeta CDR3 regions were amplified by immunoSEQ multiplex PCR using 35 Vbeta forward and 13 Jbeta reverse primers. Biopsies were taken from tofacitinib-treated patients at baseline and again at 4 and 24 weeks into treatment, and several of those patients also had a later scalp biopsy. Scalp clonality was compared across normal scalp (n=4), patchy alopecia areata scalp (n=8), and alopecia totalis/universalis scalp (n=8). On the human side, TCRbeta sequencing was run on scalp tissue and on sorted CD4+ and CD8+ peripheral blood T cells from healthy controls and from alopecia areata patients with either patchy or totalis/universalis disease.

Concerning this clone: Its antigen remains undetermined. Within one base of it there is no much larger clone, and no base qualities were kept.

Overall study results and their limits: Shared TCR sequences between patients were less evident than in mice, which may be partly attributable to HLA diversity in the patient population. Unlike mouse skin, where gammadelta T cells dominate, normal human skin contains resident alphabeta T cells that get sequenced too, which complicates analysis of the scalp TCR repertoire. Lesional scalp, especially in alopecia totalis/universalis, showed higher clonality and more expanded CD8+ clones than normal scalp, suggesting antigenic drive.

To prepare the library, the immunoSEQ multiplex PCR assay was applied. RNA was extracted from all samples and reverse transcribed into cDNA as template for TCR sequencing. First-strand cDNA was synthesized using SuperScript III with a 2:1 mix of oligo-dT and random hexamers. Amplification bias was assessed with a synthetic immune receptor repertoire, and residual bias was removed computationally. As for the authors' bioinformatics: Raw reads were preprocessed to remove errors, and CDR3 was defined by IMGT conventions from the conserved cysteine to phenylalanine. Clonality was computed by normalizing Shannon entropy by log2 of the number of productive unique TCRs and subtracting the result from 1. CD4 or CD8 identity of scalp clones was inferred by cross-referencing scalp TCRbeta sequences with sorted blood CD4 and CD8 repertoires. Held by TCRdb, this immuneACCESS table contains in-frame sequences only and omits some clones. Under half of the omission traces to an unresolved V gene where checked; the cause of the rest is unknown. That table is the source of V, J and clone size, and D and trimming were worked out from the DNA. The table for this sample lists more than 200,000 clones; 67% of them were counted only once. The ten largest clones take up around 1.2% of the sample.

V loses 7 bases, J loses 0 bases, and the germline ends lie 7 bases apart. The CDR3 numbers 14 residues from cysteine through phenylalanine. Only CDR3 DNA remains: 42 bases, in frame from the first base. The germline V gene provides CDR1 SNHLY and CDR2 FYNNEI. The time point label for this specimen denotes: baseline before oral tofacitinib. Lesional scalp punch biopsies and peripheral blood were collected from alopecia areata patients. PBMCs were separated by density centrifugation and stained for CD3, CD4 and CD8, after which CD4+ and CD8+ T cells were sorted on a FACSAria. Rearrangement joined TRBV2 to TRBJ2-6, with a weak D call of TRBD2 (5 bases match). The sequence came from a human donor with alopecia areata. The starting material was CD4+ T cells sorted from blood, obtained at week 0. The bases are TGTGCCAGCAACGAGGGCTCTGGGGCCAACGTCCTGACTTTC. Translated, this is CASNEGSGANVLTF.